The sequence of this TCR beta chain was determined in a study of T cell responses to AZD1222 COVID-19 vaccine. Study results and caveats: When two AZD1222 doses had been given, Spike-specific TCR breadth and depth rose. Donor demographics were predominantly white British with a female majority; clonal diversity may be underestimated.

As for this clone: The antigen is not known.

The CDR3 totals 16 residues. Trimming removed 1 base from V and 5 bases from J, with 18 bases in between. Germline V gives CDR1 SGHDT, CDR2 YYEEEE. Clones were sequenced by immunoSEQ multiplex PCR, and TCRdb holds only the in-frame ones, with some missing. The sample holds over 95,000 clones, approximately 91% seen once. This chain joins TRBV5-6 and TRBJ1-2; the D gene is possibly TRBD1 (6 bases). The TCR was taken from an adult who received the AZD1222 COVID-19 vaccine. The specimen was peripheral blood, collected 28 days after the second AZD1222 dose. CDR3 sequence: CASSLFSGGHLYGYTF. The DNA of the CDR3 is TGTGCCAGCAGCTTGTTTAGCGGGGGGCACTTATATGGCTACACCTTC.